The 6 T cell receptor beta chains reported below all come from one sample, sequenced in a study of blood T cell repertoires in COVID-19 (dated by TCRdb to the early 2020s). Receptor amplification or capture employed the immunoSEQ multiplex PCR assay. TCRdb limited this immuneACCESS table to in-frame rearrangements with V and J called. A share of clones is missing; checked studies link under half to unresolved V genes, and the rest is unexplained. For this sample there are roughly 160,000 clones; more than 70% appear just once. Jointly, the top ten make up around 2% of the sample. Sequencing used peripheral blood. Receptor source: a man aged 50 to 60 who had recovered from COVID-19.

The gene calls are TRBV18 and TRBJ2-3; a weak D match, TRBD2 (6 bases). CDR3 length: 16 amino acids. The ends were cut back, 6 bases at V and 3 bases at J, with 19 bases in the middle. Germline loops: CDR1 KGHSH, CDR2 LQKENI. CDR3 nucleotide sequence: TGTGCCAGCTCGCCCCGTACGGGAGCTCGTACAGATACGCAGTATTTT. Residues: CASSPRTGARTDTQYF.

The chain carries TRBV5-1 and TRBJ2-2; weak D call: TRBD1 (6 bases). With 0 bases removed from V and 0 bases from J, the gap between germline ends came to 12 bases. The V gene's germline CDR1 is SGHRS and CDR2 YFSETQ. The CDR3 spans 17 residues. CDR3 sequence reads: CASSLVSRGANTGELFF. The DNA for the CDR3 is TGCGCCAGCAGCTTGGTTAGCAGGGGCGCGAACACCGGGGAGCTGTTTTTT.

The J gene is TRBJ1-2, the V gene TRBV5-6; D remains unclear. The CDR3 runs 15 residues. Trimming shortened V by 3 bases and J by 1 base, and 13 bases separated the two germline ends. Per germline, CDR1 SGHDT and CDR2 YYEEEE. CDR3 sequence (DNA): TGTGCCAGCAGCTGGAGGAGCGTAAATAACTATGGCTACACCTTC. This encodes CASSWRSVNNYGYTF.

As regards this clone: This CDR3 is also generated by other DNA sequences in the sample. This chain links TRBV5-1 with TRBJ1-1; 7 nucleotides align to TRBD1. The V gene end was trimmed by 0 bases and the J gene end by 3 bases; junction bases not matched to a gene: 5. The CDR3 sequence is 15 residues long. CDR1 SGHRS and CDR2 YFSETQ come from the germline V gene. The DNA for the CDR3 is TGCGCCAGCAGCTTGGGACAGGGAAGGTACACTGAAGCTTTCTTT. Translating it yields CASSLGQGRYTEAFF.

V usage is TRBV19 and J usage is TRBJ2-1; 14 nucleotides line up with TRBD2. The CDR3 totals 15 residues. CDR1 is LNHDA and CDR2 is SQIVND in the germline V gene (reference sequence). V dropped 5 bases and J dropped 10; count of bases not matched to a gene: 7. The CDR3 bases are TGTGCCAGTAGTCCCCGACTAGCGGGAGGGGGAGAGCAGTTCTTC. Translating it yields CASSPRLAGGGEQFF.

The V gene is TRBV6-5, the J gene TRBJ2-1; possibly TRBD1 for D (7 bases). The CDR3 is made up of 12 amino acids. CDR1 is MNHEY, CDR2 SVGAGI, per germline. V lost 4 bases and J lost 7, with 8 bases in between. This CDR3 reads CASSSGGNEQFF. The CDR3 DNA is TGTGCCAGCAGTTCAGGGGGGAATGAGCAGTTCTTC.